One sample yielded the 29 T cell receptor beta chains listed below, sequenced in a study of PD-1 blockade in classical Hodgkin lymphoma. Assay used: immunoSEQ multiplex PCR; TCRdb lists only in-frame clones, some missing. The table records about 94,000 clones, 89% of them present only once. Every patient relapsed after autologous stem cell transplantation, and brentuximab vedotin exposure varied. Sequenced material: peripheral blood mononuclear cells (PBMCs), taken before the second cycle of nivolumab. The receptors were sampled from a human donor with classical Hodgkin lymphoma.

The chain carries TRBV29-1 and TRBJ2-3; 11 nucleotides agree with TRBD1. Germline CDR1 reads SQVTM; CDR2 reads ANQGSEA. CDR3 size: 15 residues. The V segment lost 5 bases and the J segment 4 bases; nucleotides outside the gene matches: 8. For the CDR3, the DNA is TGCAGCGTTCACCGGGACAGGGGGTTCCCAGATACGCAGTATTTT. Its protein product is CSVHRDRGFPDTQYF.

The chain uses TRBV28 and TRBJ2-3, with 8 bases that match TRBD2. J lost 2 bases, V lost 4 bases, and 2 bases had no gene match. Germline lookup yields CDR1 MDHEN and CDR2 SYDVKM. The CDR3 loop spans 14 amino acids. Here the CDR3 DNA reads TGTGCCAGCAGTTATAGCGGGGACACAGATACGCAGTATTTT. Protein: CASSYSGDTDTQYF.

This chain joins TRBV19 and TRBJ2-5; 8 bases map to TRBD1. This CDR3 is 14 amino acids long. CDR1 LNHDA and CDR2 SQIVND come from the germline V gene (reference sequence). The V segment lost 4 bases and the J segment 1 base; nucleotides outside the gene matches: 2. The CDR3 here is CASSRDRTQETQYF. The CDR3, as DNA: TGTGCCAGTAGTAGGGACAGGACCCAAGAGACCCAGTACTTC.

This chain uses TRBV28 with TRBJ1-2, with 7 positions matching TRBD1. CDR1 and CDR2 (germline): MDHEN, SYDVKM. V was clipped by 6 bases and J by 3 bases; unmatched bases: 4. The CDR3 covers 13 residues. CDR3 in amino acids: CASRDRSYYGYTF. DNA of the CDR3: TGTGCCAGCAGGGACAGGTCCTACTATGGCTACACCTTC.

The chain uses TRBV10-3 and TRBJ2-7; D may be TRBD2 (5 bases). This CDR3 contains 13 residues. Trimming cost V 0 bases and J 7 bases, with 10 bases left between them. Germline-derived CDR1 and CDR2 are ENHRY and SYGVKD. CDR3 protein: CAISESARGEQYF. Here the CDR3 DNA reads TGTGCCATCAGTGAGTCGGCCAGAGGGGAGCAGTACTTC.

This clone came up a few times. DNA of the CDR3: TGTGCCAGCAGTGACTCACGATTACAGGGTGAGGCTAATGAAAAACTGTTTTTT. Its protein is CASSDSRLQGEANEKLFF. The chain uses TRBV6-4 and TRBJ1-4; maybe TRBD1 (6 bases). CDR1 and CDR2 from the germline V gene are MRHNA and SNTAGT. The CDR3 runs to 18 residues. V lost 0 bases and J lost 3, with 17 bases in between.

The chain uses TRBV10-3 and TRBJ2-5; D may be TRBD1 (5 bases). The germline V gene has CDR1 ENHRY and CDR2 SYGVKD. V lost 10 bases, J lost 4 bases, and 16 bases lay in between. The CDR3 length is 13 residues. In DNA form, the CDR3 reads TGTGCCACTTCCGGACATGCTGTAGAGACCCAGTACTTC. It codes for CATSGHAVETQYF.

The chain carries TRBV7-2 and TRBJ1-4, with 11 bases identical to TRBD1. This CDR3 spans 15 amino acids. V trimming: 5 bases; J trimming: 10 bases; junction bases outside the gene matches: 9. Germline CDR1 is SGHTA and CDR2 is FQGNSA. Written as DNA, the CDR3 is TGTGCCAGCAGCCTCACCGGGACAGGGGGGTCAAAACTGTTTTTT. Translation gives CASSLTGTGGSKLFF.

The chain couples TRBV19 to TRBJ2-1; D is ambiguous. The CDR3 contains 15 residues. CDR1 is LNHDA and CDR2 is SQIVND in the germline V gene (reference sequence). V gave up 3 bases and J gave up 3 bases, with 12 bases separating them. The CDR3 DNA is TGTGCCAGTAGTATTATACAAGCAAACTACAATGAGCAGTTCTTC. This translates into CASSIIQANYNEQFF. The full variable domain, with the rest looked up from reference TRBV19 and TRBJ2-1, is DGGITQSPKYLFRKEGQNVTLSCEQNLNHDAMYWYRQDPGQGLRLIYYSQIVNDFQKGDIAEGYSVSREKKESFPLTVTSAQKNPTAFYLCASSIIQANYNEQFFGPGTRLTVL.

CDR3 coding DNA: TGTGCCAGCAGTGAGGGACTTTTGGCCGGGGAGCTGTTTTTT. The encoded protein is CASSEGLLAGELFF. The gene calls are TRBV13 and TRBJ2-2; TRBD2 is a possible D gene (6 bases). This CDR3 is 14 amino acids long. CDR1 and CDR2 (germline): PRHDT, FYEKMQ (reference sequence). Trimming pared 6 bases from V and 6 bases from J, leaving 14 bases between.

The rearrangement uses TRBV9 and TRBJ2-1; the match to TRBD2 covers 10 bases. The CDR3 has 16 residues. J was trimmed by 4 bases and V by 2 bases; bases with no gene match: 6. Germline loops: CDR1 SGDLS, CDR2 YYNGEE. The CDR3 reads CASSVVASGSYNEQFF. In DNA, the CDR3 is TGTGCCAGCAGCGTTGTGGCTAGCGGGAGTTACAATGAGCAGTTCTTC.

V gene TRBV28 combines with J gene TRBJ1-5, with 7 bases that match TRBD1. Per the germline V gene, CDR1 is MDHEN and CDR2 is SYDVKM. This CDR3 comprises 15 residues. V lost 4 bases and J lost 0; bases outside the gene matches: 3. The CDR3 protein is CASSWGTVSNQPQHF. In nucleotides, the CDR3 is TGTGCCAGCAGTTGGGGGACAGTTAGCAATCAGCCCCAGCATTTT.

The CDR3 spells CASSYYLRDYNEQFF. The CDR3 DNA reads as TGTGCCAGCAGTTACTATCTACGGGACTACAATGAGCAGTTCTTC. V usage is TRBV6-6 and J usage is TRBJ2-1; a weak D match, TRBD2 (5 bases). Germline V gene data show CDR1 as MNHNY and CDR2 as SVGAGI (reference sequence). Trimming shortened V by 1 base and J by 3 bases, and 10 bases separated the two germline ends. This CDR3 contains 15 residues.

The V gene is TRBV29-1, the J gene TRBJ2-1; D perhaps matches TRBD1 (5 bases). Germline-derived CDR1 and CDR2 are SQVTM and ANQGSEA. V lost 1 base to trimming and J lost 4 bases, with 17 bases between them. The CDR3 runs 16 residues. The CDR3 nucleotides are TGCAGCGTTGAAGTTTACTGGACAACCATATACAATGAGCAGTTCTTC. Translated, it gives CSVEVYWTTIYNEQFF.

The rearrangement links TRBV7-9 to TRBJ1-5; 11 positions agree with TRBD1. The CDR3 spans 15 residues. Unmatched junction bases numbered 2, after V lost 5 bases and J lost 2 bases. CDR1 is SEHNR and CDR2 is FQNEAQ in the germline V gene (reference sequence). The CDR3 region is CASSGGQGGNQPQHF. CDR3 in DNA: TGTGCCAGCAGCGGGGGACAGGGGGGCAATCAGCCCCAGCATTTT.

Here the CDR3 reads CASSYMPLPNEQFF. DNA of the CDR3: TGTGCCAGCAGTTACATGCCTCTCCCCAATGAGCAGTTCTTC. The chain carries TRBV6-5 and TRBJ2-1, with unresolved D. The CDR3 has 14 amino acids. Between the trimmed V and J ends, which lost 2 bases and 6 bases, there was a span of 11 bases. CDR1 and CDR2 from the germline V gene are MNHEY and SVGAGI.

The gene calls are TRBV2 and TRBJ2-5; 9 positions agree with TRBD1. The trim removed 5 bases at V and 5 bases at J, leaving 3 bases unmatched. Germline V gives CDR1 SNHLY, CDR2 FYNNEI. The CDR3 runs 13 residues. The CDR3 nucleotides read TGTGCCAGCAGTCGACAGGGGGGCGAGACCCAGTACTTC. It codes for CASSRQGGETQYF.

The genes are TRBV7-2 and TRBJ2-1; 7 bases are a match to TRBD2. Unmatched junction bases numbered 9, after V lost 5 bases and J lost 5 bases. CDR1 is SGHTA, CDR2 FQGNSA, per germline. The CDR3 consists of 15 residues. CDR3 sequence (DNA): TGTGCCAGCAGCCGGAAGCGGGGTGGTAACAATGAGCAGTTCTTC. Protein product: CASSRKRGGNNEQFF.

The chain is built from TRBV27 and TRBJ2-2; D gene unclear. The CDR3 consists of 15 residues. V lost 6 bases and J 3 bases, leaving 14 bases between the germline ends. Germline V gene sequence: CDR1 MNHEY, CDR2 SMNVEV (reference sequence). CDR3 DNA: TGTGCCAGCAGGAAAGCCCCACCGGACACCGGGGAGCTGTTTTTT. It is translated as CASRKAPPDTGELFF.

The rearrangement links TRBV2 to TRBJ2-3; 10 bases match TRBD2. There are 17 residues in the CDR3. Germline V CDR1 and CDR2: SNHLY, FYNNEI. The V and J ends lost 6 bases and 0 bases, in that order; junction bases with no gene match: 9. The CDR3 here is CASSRTSGTGSTDTQYF. CDR3 coding DNA: TGTGCCAGCAGCCGAACTAGCGGGACGGGCAGCACAGATACGCAGTATTTT.

The genes are TRBV7-9 and TRBJ2-7; a possible D gene is TRBD2 (5 bases). The CDR3 covers 13 residues. Germline V CDR1 and CDR2: SEHNR, FQNEAQ (reference sequence). V lost 5 bases to trimming and J lost 1 base, with 9 bases between them. CDR3 amino acids: CASSPGGSYEQYF. The CDR3 DNA reads TGTGCCAGCAGCCCGGGCGGGTCCTACGAGCAGTACTTC.

The chain combines TRBV11-2 with TRBJ2-7, with a weak D call TRBD1 (6 bases). V was shortened by 3 bases and J by 10 bases, with 16 bases between the two germline ends. Germline CDR1 reads SGHAT; CDR2 reads FQNNGV. CDR3 length: 13 residues. The CDR3 is CASSFYTGSDQYF. The CDR3 nucleotides are TGTGCCAGCAGCTTCTATACAGGGTCGGACCAGTACTTC.

The chain combines TRBV6-6 with TRBJ2-2; D unresolved. V was trimmed by 1 base and J by 6 bases, leaving 6 bases between them. CDR1 MNHNY and CDR2 SVGAGI come from the germline V gene (reference sequence). There are 13 residues in the CDR3. CDR3 in amino acids: CASSYFGPGELFF. The CDR3 DNA reads as TGTGCCAGCAGTTACTTTGGCCCCGGGGAGCTGTTTTTT.

The rearrangement uses TRBV5-1 and TRBJ1-1; D gene ambiguous. This CDR3 has 13 residues. CDR1 SGHRS and CDR2 YFSETQ come from the germline V gene. V was shortened by 0 bases and J by 1 base, with 4 bases between the two germline ends. Here the CDR3 reads CASSLAENTEAFF. DNA for the CDR3: TGCGCCAGCAGCTTGGCTGAGAACACTGAAGCTTTCTTT.

The J gene is TRBJ2-4, the V gene TRBV18, with D perhaps TRBD1 (6 bases). The ends were cut back, 2 bases at V and 6 bases at J, with 8 bases in the middle. CDR1 is KGHSH, CDR2 LQKENI, per germline. This CDR3 has 13 residues. CDR3 sequence: CASSPGQLNIQYF. The CDR3 region has the DNA TGTGCCAGCTCACCAGGACAGTTAAACATTCAGTACTTC.

This clone has only a few counts. The chain has TRBV29-1 and TRBJ2-1; D possibly corresponds to TRBD2 (6 bases). Germline V CDR1 and CDR2: SQVTM, ANQGSEA. The CDR3 contains 14 residues. V lost 3 bases to trimming and J lost 8 bases, with 17 bases between them. This chain's CDR3 is CSVDGTLLTHEQFF. DNA for the CDR3: TGCAGCGTTGATGGGACTCTTCTCACCCATGAGCAGTTCTTC.

V gene TRBV7-2 combines with J gene TRBJ2-1; 8 nucleotides line up with TRBD2. V lost 5 bases, J lost 10 bases, and 4 bases stayed unmatched. The V gene's germline CDR1 is SGHTA and CDR2 FQGNSA. The CDR3 loop spans 12 amino acids. The CDR3 reads CASSPIAGEQFF. For the CDR3, the DNA is TGTGCCAGCAGCCCAATAGCGGGGGAGCAGTTCTTC.

This clone was observed once. This chain joins TRBV7-9 and TRBJ2-1; the D call may be TRBD1 or TRBD2 (6 bases each). The germline V and J ends were trimmed by 1 base and 6 bases, with 13 bases remaining between them. This CDR3 region has 15 residues. Per germline, CDR1 SEHNR and CDR2 FQNEAQ (reference sequence). CDR3 amino acids: CASSLVSGARNEQFF. The CDR3 nucleotides read TGTGCCAGCAGCTTAGTTTCGGGGGCGCGCAATGAGCAGTTCTTC.

This clone was observed once. V and J are TRBV10-2 and TRBJ2-1; D is ambiguous. V gave up 8 bases and J gave up 3 bases, with 11 bases separating them. The CDR3 sequence is 13 residues long. The germline CDR1 and CDR2 sequences are WSHSY and SAAADI. Here the CDR3 reads CASSLYSYNEQFF. CDR3 DNA: TGCGCCAGCTCTTTGTACAGCTACAATGAGCAGTTCTTC.